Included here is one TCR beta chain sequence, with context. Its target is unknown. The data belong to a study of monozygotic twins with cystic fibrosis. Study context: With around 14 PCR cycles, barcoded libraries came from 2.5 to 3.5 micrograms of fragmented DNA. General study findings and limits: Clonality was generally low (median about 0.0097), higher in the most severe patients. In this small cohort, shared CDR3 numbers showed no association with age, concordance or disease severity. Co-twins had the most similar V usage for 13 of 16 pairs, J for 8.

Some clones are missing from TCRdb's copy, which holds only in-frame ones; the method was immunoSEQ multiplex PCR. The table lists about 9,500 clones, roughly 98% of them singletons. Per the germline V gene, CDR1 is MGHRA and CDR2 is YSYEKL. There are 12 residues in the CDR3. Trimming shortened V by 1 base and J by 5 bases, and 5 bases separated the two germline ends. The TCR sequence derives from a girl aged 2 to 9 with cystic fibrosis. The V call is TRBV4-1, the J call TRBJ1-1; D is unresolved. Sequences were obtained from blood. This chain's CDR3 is CASSQGLTEAFF. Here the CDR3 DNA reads TGCGCCAGCAGCCAAGGTTTAACTGAAGCTTTCTTT.